A single T cell receptor beta chain is shown here with its context. This clone has only one observation. This receptor's antigen is unknown. No clone much larger than this one lies a single base away; base qualities are absent. The sample comes from a study of cytomegalovirus exposure and HLA in healthy donors (dated 2017 in TCRdb). Background on the whole study: An earlier analysis of more than 550 of the donors reported 250 to 300 Gb of sequence data and around 120 million unique TCR beta sequences obtained from some 200 million T cells. An early release that covered several hundred HLA-typed donors contained approximately 300 gigabases of sequencing data and 70 million to 100 million unique TCR sequences. Of the 300 to 450 genotyped donors, approximately 83% fell in the genetic ancestry cluster associated with self-reported Caucasian donors. The aim of the study was to test whether cataloging public T cell receptors could identify signatures of past pathogen exposure. Using immunosequencing, the study profiled T cell repertoires from around 680 subjects and related those repertoires to cytomegalovirus serostatus. Besides the first cohort of 500 to 700 subjects, a separate validation cohort made up of around 120 different subjects was used. High-throughput TCR immunosequencing, statistical association of individual TCRs with disease status, and machine learning were combined to predict cytomegalovirus infection status. A later analysis re-examined previously published TCR beta repertoires from roughly 650 donors and added high-resolution HLA genotyping to investigate patterns of TCR occurrence. Rather than drawing on any new phenotypic data, the later analysis identified candidate immune exposures from TCR beta sequences and the way those sequences occurred across donors. To decide whether each TCR beta V gene segment behaved as functional or pseudogenic, an earlier analysis of approximately 590 of the donors relied on high-throughput TCR beta sequencing. Alongside the repertoire data, information on donor age, sex, ethnicity and CMV serostatus was compiled. Genome-wide SNP genotypes for about 65% of the 666 donors were used in a later genetic analysis, which treated that subset as a discovery cohort. Every repertoire in the discovery cohort had been generated on one and the same sequencing platform. HLA typing covered class I and class II loci at four-digit resolution. The number of donors typed differed by locus, with 629-630 for A, B, C, DRB1 and DQB1, around 560 for DQA1, under 610 for DPA1, and 472 for DPB1. Roughly 5 DR-DQ haplotypes were handled as single units for association and clustering, since linkage in the cohort was strong. Among around 400 genotyped donors of the cohort, an average of approximately 240,000 unique TCR beta nucleotide sequences were sequenced per donor, around 18% of them non-productive.

The cohort consisted of hundreds of healthy bone marrow donors. Cohort members were all nominally healthy when sampled, although unrecorded immune exposures were likely present. The donor tested CMV seropositive and was one of the 289 seropositive cohort members. A peripheral blood sample was collected from each donor, and TCR beta sequencing was performed on peripheral blood mononuclear cells. The Qiagen DNeasy Blood Extraction Kit was used to extract genomic DNA from the blood cell samples. Results and caveats for the whole study, not just this receptor: In vitro tests confirmed that three of the cytomegalovirus-associated TCR beta chains recognize cytomegalovirus antigens. Compared with equally common non-associated chains, HLA-associated TCR beta chains in a later analysis were more clonally expanded and had lower generation probabilities. It was suggested by the authors that the approach could potentially be generalized to other disease states and immunological phenotypes. A total of some 180 TCR beta chains were listed by the study as associated with cytomegalovirus. The classifier was reported to diagnose cytomegalovirus status with high specificity and sensitivity in both the original cohort and the validation cohort. Presence/absence analyses assumed roughly uniform sequencing depth across donors, an assumption that may not hold. A cluster of highly shared sequence variants was judged likely to be a technical artifact of the sequencing pipeline. Because counts were too low, roughly 18 rarely observed V segments, including chromosome 9 orphons, were left out of the earlier analysis of some 640 of the donors. This cohort had only TCR beta chains sequenced, and the lack of alpha or paired-chain data limited which features could be detected. Linkage disequilibrium might explain the correlated functional status among segregating V segments, but an unknown experimental factor could not be excluded. A later analysis found that TCR association rates varied across HLA loci, with DRB1 alleles showing the most associated TCRs and HLA-C alleles the fewest. In a later analysis, most CMV-associated TCR beta chains were found to appear HLA-restricted, with HLA associations seemingly driven largely by CMV exposure. A later genetic analysis reported fewer N-insertions in productive TCRs among donors in an Asian-associated ancestry cluster than the approximately 670-donor mean. A later analysis reported that several top co-occurrence clusters appeared linked to parvovirus B19, influenza, CMV and Epstein-Barr virus. An association between a missense DCLRE1C variant and V-gene and J-gene trimming of TCR beta chains was found in a later genetic analysis and replicated in an independent cohort. Because HLA typing was missing for some donors at each locus, association tests included only the typed subset. The only immune exposure information available for the cohort was CMV serostatus. In a later analysis, some 18,000 TCR beta sequences were associated with specific HLA alleles at a false discovery rate of 0.05. Most TCR sequences were observed very rarely across donors, whereas some public TCRs were present in many individuals. Assigning TCR associations to individual alleles was difficult when HLA alleles, especially DR and DQ, strongly co-occurred. In an earlier analysis of some 500 of the donors, most TCR beta V segments appeared in productive rearrangements about 87% or about 30% of the time, broadly matching IMGT annotations. A further reported finding was that TCR beta sequences accurately predicted the HLA-A and HLA-B alleles for most subjects in the first cohort. The 87-base-pair reads could not distinguish some IMGT-functional V segments, including TRBV6-2 and TRBV6-3, so those segments were excluded.

Trimming at the junction amounts to 4 bases on V and 3 bases on J, and the germline ends lie 19 bases apart. CDR1 and CDR2 (MNHEY, SMNVEV) derive from the germline V gene (reference sequence). The CDR3 starts with the cysteine, ends with the phenylalanine, and has 16 residues. The kept DNA is CDR3 alone, 48 bases in frame from the first base. The library relied on the immunoSEQ multiplex PCR assay. A mixture of 60 forward primers for TCR Vbeta segments and 13 reverse primers for TCR Jbeta segments was used in the multiplex PCR. The CDR3 region of rearranged TCR beta genes was amplified from genomic DNA by a multiplex PCR assay. Amplified TCR beta libraries were sequenced as 87-base-pair reads on the Illumina HiSeq System. The authors' analysis ran thus. A later analysis tallied 80 million to 95 million unique TCR beta chains across the 700 or so repertoires, and about 10 million of those chains were shared by two or more donors. A nearest-neighbor algorithm error-corrected the raw reads and collapsed the reads into unique sequences, merging closely related sequences to remove PCR and sequencing errors. V, D and J gene segments were assigned by aligning CDR3 sequences to IMGT reference sequences. For a sequence to be retained, a match of at least six nucleotides was required to both a V gene segment and a J gene segment. A rearrangement was called productive if the CDR3 had no stop codons and remained in frame with V and J, and every other rearrangement was called non-productive. Following IMGT convention, CDR3 was defined as the stretch from the second conserved V-encoded cysteine up to the conserved J-encoded phenylalanine. The earlier analysis of roughly 590 of the donors excluded any sequence lacking an unambiguous match to a single V gene segment. In an earlier analysis of approximately 550 of the donors, V segments were called functional above 56.7% productive rearrangements and were called segregating when the between-donor standard deviation exceeded 5%. A statistical classification framework was built to diagnose cytomegalovirus status from the catalog of TCR beta chain sequences. A later analysis assigned V and J genes by comparing TCR nucleotide sequences with IMGT/GENE-DB human TR gene sequences. In a later analysis, CDR3 sequences and most-parsimonious VDJ recombination scenarios were assigned using the TCRdist pipeline. A later analysis defined each TCR beta chain by its CDR3 amino acid sequence plus V-gene family, and excluded reads lacking a unique V-gene family. As a way to deal with suspected cross-contamination and a sequencing artifact, a later analysis dropped nearly 600 nucleotide sequences that were highly shared and had low generation probability. For each public chain, a later analysis derived a clonal expansion index from normalized ranks of inferred template counts within each repertoire. A later analysis computed generation probabilities with a VDJ recombination model fitted to out-of-frame rearrangements, and checked the results against IGoR. A later analysis scored TCR-TCR, TCR-HLA and TCR-CMV co-occurrence with hypergeometric tests, applying a repertoire-size bias correction to TCR pairs. False discovery rates were estimated in a later analysis by permuting HLA or CMV assignments 20 times. In a later analysis, co-occurring TCRs were grouped with DBSCAN, and TCRdist sequence similarity was added when clustering was performed within HLA-allele-positive subsets. For co-occurrence clustering, repertoires with fewer than 30,000 or more than 120,000 public chains were excluded, along with a handful of repertoires with anomalous nucleotide sharing. What TCRdb holds here is the immuneACCESS table cut down to in-frame rearrangements. Part of the clones is not present; checked against another copy, under half of the missing clones reflect an unresolved V gene, and the others are unexplained. Clone size and V and J calls were adopted from that table, with D and trimming inferred from the DNA. Present in this sample are 150,000 to 180,000 clones, more than 75% of which were seen just once. The top ten hold roughly 5.9% of the sample.

In this chain, TRBV27 is recombined with TRBJ2-7; TRBD2 is a possible D gene, resting on 6 matching bases. This clonotype was obtained from a middle-aged woman in good health and CMV-seropositive. The sample comprised PBMCs. The DNA is TGTGCCAGCAGTTCGGGAGCCGGGAACCTATACTACGAGCAGTACTTC. It is translated as CASSSGAGNLYYEQYF.